The next 25 T cell receptor beta chains were all read from a single sample in a study of spatial heterogeneity in lung cancer. Via MiXCR, TCRdb re-called the 5' RACE reads, giving one row per CDR3 protein. The sample carries over 25,000 distinct CDR3 sequences, around 8% recorded once. Time point denoted: sample taken at primary tumor resection. No cells were sorted before sequencing. The whole RNA sequenced was extracted from tumor, nontumor lung or frozen PBMC. Sequenced material: PBMCs, taken at surgery. The receptor source for this set is a female donor with early-stage non-small cell lung cancer.

This sequence joins TRBV6-4 and TRBJ2-3; 11 nucleotides match TRBD2. V gave up 6 bases and J gave up 0 bases; unmatched junction bases: 2. Germline-derived CDR1 and CDR2 are MRHNA and SNTAGT. CDR3 size: 15 residues. The CDR3 here is CASSWTSGSTDTQYF. The DNA for the CDR3 is TGTGCCAGCAGCTGGACTAGCGGGAGCACAGATACGCAGTATTTT.

This clonotype has a count of ten or more. This rearrangement joins TRBV29-1 to TRBJ2-5, with 7 nucleotides matching TRBD2. The V gene end was trimmed by 5 bases and the J gene end by 5 bases; junction bases not matched to a gene: 14. Germline V lookup: CDR1 SQVTM, CDR2 ANQGSEA. The CDR3 has 15 residues. As DNA, the CDR3 is TGCAGCGTTAACAGTGTTGCGGGAGTGGGGGAGACCCAGTACTTC. This gives the protein CSVNSVAGVGETQYF.

This clonotype was counted at least ten times. DNA for the CDR3: TGCAGTGCTAACAGGAACTATGGCTACACCTTC. Translation gives CSANRNYGYTF. The chain links TRBV20-1 to TRBJ1-2; weak D call: TRBD1 (5 bases). V was trimmed by 4 bases and J by 2 bases, leaving 5 bases between them. CDR1 and CDR2 from the germline V gene are DFQATT and SNEGSKA (reference sequence). This CDR3 spans 11 amino acids.

This clonotype occurred many times. V is TRBV5-1 and J is TRBJ2-3; D is perhaps TRBD2 (5 bases). This CDR3 comprises 15 residues. Germline-derived CDR1 and CDR2 are SGHRS and YFSETQ. Trimming cost V 5 bases and J 2 bases, with 15 bases left between them. CDR3 nucleotides: TGCGCCAGCAGGCTAGGAGCGCGGGCCACAGATACGCAGTATTTT. This codes for CASRLGARATDTQYF.

This clonotype was counted ten times or more. V usage is TRBV7-8 and J usage is TRBJ2-3; 10 bases align to TRBD1. CDR3 length equals 15 residues. The V gene end was trimmed by 2 bases and the J gene end by 6 bases; junction bases not matched to a gene: 5. Germline CDR1 SGHVS, CDR2 FQNEAQ. CDR3 amino acids: CASSLRQGAGDTQYF. The CDR3 bases are TGTGCCAGCAGCTTACGACAGGGGGCCGGGGATACGCAGTATTTT.

In its sample, this clonotype was seen a few times. The rearrangement links TRBV11-2 to TRBJ1-2; possible D gene TRBD1, 6 bases. The V end lost 3 bases, the J end lost 6 bases, and 14 bases lay between the germline ends. The CDR3 runs 14 residues. The germline CDR1 and CDR2 sequences are SGHAT and FQNNGV. For the CDR3, the DNA is TGTGCCAGCAGCTTCCCAGGGGTGGTCCATGGCTACACCTTC. Amino acid sequence: CASSFPGVVHGYTF.

The table lists this clonotype with a few counts. The CDR3 DNA follows: TGTGCCACCAGTGACTTCTACGAGCAGTACTTC. It encodes CATSDFYEQYF. The chain couples TRBV24-1 to TRBJ2-7; no reliable D call. V was trimmed by 4 bases and J by 3 bases, leaving 3 bases between them. The CDR3 loop spans 11 amino acids. Germline V CDR1 and CDR2: KGHDR, SFDVKD.

This clonotype showed up many times. The genes are TRBV27 and TRBJ2-4, with no clear D. This CDR3 spans 15 amino acids. V gave up 6 bases and J gave up 0 bases, with 12 bases separating them. Germline V gene lookup returns CDR1 MNHEY and CDR2 SMNVEV (reference sequence). CDR3: CASRNTILAKNIQYF. In nucleotides, the CDR3 is TGTGCCAGCAGAAATACAATACTAGCCAAAAACATTCAGTACTTC.

This clonotype was seen at least ten times. This chain's CDR3 is CASTLYSSGKTDTQYF. Here the CDR3 DNA reads TGTGCCAGCACCCTGTATTCTAGCGGGAAAACAGATACGCAGTATTTT. The gene calls are TRBV6-6 and TRBJ2-3, with 9 bases fitting TRBD2. Germline CDR1 and CDR2: MNHNY and SVGAGI (reference sequence). J gave up 3 bases and V 7 bases, and 11 bases lay outside the gene matches. The CDR3 loop spans 16 amino acids.

This clonotype came up many times. The chain uses TRBV3-1 and TRBJ2-2, with TRBD2 as a possible D gene (6 bases). The CDR3 contains 16 residues. V lost 4 bases to trimming and J lost 0 bases, with 12 bases between them. Looked up from germline, CDR1 is LGHDT and CDR2 is YNNKEL (reference sequence). CDR3 amino acids: CASSPPSEPNTGELFF. DNA for the CDR3: TGTGCCAGCAGCCCCCCTAGCGAACCGAACACCGGGGAGCTGTTTTTT.

This clonotype was seen repeatedly, ten times or more. The chain carries TRBV28 and TRBJ1-2, with 10 nucleotides matching TRBD1. The trim removed 6 bases at V and 4 bases at J, leaving 5 bases unmatched. The CDR3 has 14 residues. Germline CDR1 reads MDHEN; CDR2 reads SYDVKM. The CDR3 DNA reads as TGTGCCAGCAGGGACAGGGGGGGGCCCTATGGCTACACCTTC. Protein product: CASRDRGGPYGYTF.

The CDR3 DNA is TGTGCCAGCAGTGATACGGTTCGGGCACGAGATACGCAGTATTTT. The encoded protein is CASSDTVRARDTQYF. V and J are TRBV25-1 and TRBJ2-3; D unclear. Germline V gene lookup returns CDR1 MGHDK and CDR2 SYGVNS. V was clipped by 3 bases and J by 5 bases, with 15 bases between them. CDR3 length equals 15 residues.

This clonotype was counted many times. V and J are TRBV6-5 and TRBJ1-4; D is unclear. Germline-derived CDR1 and CDR2 are MNHEY and SVGAGI. V shed 5 bases and J shed 7 bases, with 32 bases lying between them. This CDR3 has 20 residues. The CDR3 nucleotides read TGTGCCAGCAGTCCTGAACCCCCGAGGGCCCGACGGGTCGTACGTGAAAAACTGTTTTTT. Amino acids: CASSPEPPRARRVVREKLFF.

This clonotype is medium-sized (0.01 to 0.1%). The V gene is TRBV28, the J gene TRBJ2-7, with TRBD1 matching 8 bases. Germline V gene sequence: CDR1 MDHEN, CDR2 SYDVKM. CDR3 size: 15 residues. The J segment lost 4 bases and the V segment lost 6 bases, leaving 11 bases of the junction unmatched. CDR3 region: CASSFLGQGDYEQYF. The DNA of the CDR3 is TGTGCCAGCAGCTTCCTAGGACAGGGCGATTACGAGCAGTACTTC. Full variable domain (outside the CDR3, taken from reference TRBV28 and TRBJ2-7): DVKVTQSSRYLVKRTGEKVFLECVQDMDHENMFWYRQDPGLGLRLIYFSYDVKMKEKGDIPEGYSVSREKKERFSLILESASTNQTSMYLCASSFLGQGDYEQYFGPGTRLTVT.

In this sample, this clonotype turned up many times. The chain couples TRBV6-6 to TRBJ2-5, with a possible D match to TRBD1 (5 bases). Trimming took off 0 bases at V and 7 bases at J, with 18 bases between the two ends. The CDR3 length is 16 residues. Germline values: CDR1 MNHNY, CDR2 SVGAGI (reference sequence). The CDR3, as DNA: TGTGCCAGCAGTTACTCGCTGCAGGGCAAACCAGGGACCCAGTACTTC. The encoded protein is CASSYSLQGKPGTQYF.

This clonotype was counted ten times or more. The CDR3 reads CASGDRGNEKLFF. DNA for the CDR3: TGTGCCAGCGGGGACAGGGGTAATGAAAAACTGTTTTTT. The chain has TRBV12-3 or TRBV12-4 and TRBJ1-4; 10 nucleotides align to TRBD1. The CDR3 is 13 residues long. V dropped 8 bases and J dropped 4; count of bases not matched to a gene: 1.

The table lists this clonotype with many counts. This rearrangement joins TRBV2 to TRBJ2-7; D might be TRBD2 (6 bases). The V and J ends lost 4 bases and 6 bases respectively, with 13 bases between them. This CDR3 region has 13 residues. Germline CDR1 reads SNHLY; CDR2 reads FYNNEI. CDR3 DNA sequence: TGTGCCAGCAGTGTGTCTAGCGCCAGCGAGCAGTACGTC. Protein sequence: CASSVSSASEQYV.

About this clonotype: This could be a read error, since a much larger clone is one nucleotide away. The rearrangement joins TRBV29-1 to TRBJ2-1; no clear D gene. Germline assignment: CDR1 SQVTM and CDR2 ANQGSEA. The CDR3 covers 17 residues. Trimming pared 1 base from V and 0 bases from J, leaving 16 bases between. The CDR3 DNA reads as TGCAGCGTTGAAGGGATGGCTACCCGGAGCTCCTACAATGAGCAGTTCTTC. Its protein is CSVEGMATRSSYNEQFF.

The V and J genes are TRBV6-2 or TRBV6-3 and TRBJ2-7, with D uncertain. CDR1 is MNHEY, CDR2 SVGEGT, per germline. CDR3 length: 14 residues. The V gene lost 2 bases and the J gene lost 6 bases, with 14 bases spanning the gap. CDR3 sequence reads: CASSYSRVGGEQYV. In DNA, the CDR3 is TGTGCCAGCAGTTACAGTCGGGTGGGTGGCGAGCAGTACGTC.

The table lists this clonotype with many counts. The V and J genes are TRBV7-9 and TRBJ2-4; D not certain. CDR1 and CDR2 (germline): SEHNR, FQNEAQ (reference sequence). The CDR3 sequence is 15 residues long. The V end lost 5 bases, the J end lost 7 bases, and 18 bases lay between the germline ends. The CDR3 is CASSPSPPGRNIQYF. The CDR3 DNA reads TGTGCCAGCAGCCCAAGCCCGCCCGGCCGGAACATTCAGTACTTC.

This clonotype was seen ten or more times. The chain has TRBV9 and TRBJ2-3; maybe TRBD2 (6 bases). Germline V gene sequence: CDR1 SGDLS, CDR2 YYNGEE. The CDR3 contains 13 residues. Trimming shortened V by 0 bases and J by 9 bases, and 11 bases separated the two germline ends. The chain's CDR3 is CASSVDMAGTQYF. Written as DNA, the CDR3 is TGTGCCAGCAGCGTAGATATGGCGGGAACGCAGTATTTT.

A few counts support this clonotype. This rearrangement joins TRBV11-3 to TRBJ2-1; D gene unclear. V lost 5 bases, J lost 4 bases, and 9 bases lay in between. The CDR3 has 13 amino acids. CDR1 is SGHNT, CDR2 YENEEA, per germline. CDR3 sequence reads: CASSNPDYNEQFF. The CDR3 DNA follows: TGTGCCAGCAGCAATCCCGATTACAATGAGCAGTTCTTC.

This rearrangement joins TRBV30 to TRBJ1-1; the D gene is possibly TRBD1 (5 bases). Per the germline V gene, CDR1 is GTSNPN and CDR2 is SVGIG (reference sequence). Trimming pared 3 bases from V and 7 bases from J, leaving 15 bases between. The CDR3 runs to 13 residues. The CDR3 DNA follows: TGTGCCTGGAGAGGGTGGATCAGGGTTGAAGCTTTCTTT. Its protein product is CAWRGWIRVEAFF. Complete variable domain (other parts from reference TRBV30 and TRBJ1-1): SQTIHQWPATLVQPVGSPLSLECTVEGTSNPNLYWYRQAAGRGLQLLFYSVGIGQISSEVPQNLSASRPQDRQFILSSKKLLLSDSGFYLCAWRGWIRVEAFFGQGTRLTVV.

The chain recombines TRBV27 with TRBJ2-5, with D possibly matching TRBD2 (6 bases). Deletions cut 3 bases from V and 7 bases from J, with 12 bases between. Germline loops: CDR1 MNHEY, CDR2 SMNVEV (reference sequence). This CDR3 is built from 13 residues. The CDR3 loop reads CASSFLVEGTQYF. In DNA form, the CDR3 reads TGTGCCAGCAGTTTTCTAGTGGAGGGGACCCAGTACTTC.

The CDR3 region has the DNA TGTGCCATAAGAGAGAACAATGAGCAGTTCTTC. It translates to CAIRENNEQFF. This chain joins TRBV10-3 and TRBJ2-1; D unresolved. This CDR3 is built from 11 residues. The germline V gene has CDR1 ENHRY and CDR2 SYGVKD. V was cut by 9 bases and J by 5 bases, with 8 bases left in between.